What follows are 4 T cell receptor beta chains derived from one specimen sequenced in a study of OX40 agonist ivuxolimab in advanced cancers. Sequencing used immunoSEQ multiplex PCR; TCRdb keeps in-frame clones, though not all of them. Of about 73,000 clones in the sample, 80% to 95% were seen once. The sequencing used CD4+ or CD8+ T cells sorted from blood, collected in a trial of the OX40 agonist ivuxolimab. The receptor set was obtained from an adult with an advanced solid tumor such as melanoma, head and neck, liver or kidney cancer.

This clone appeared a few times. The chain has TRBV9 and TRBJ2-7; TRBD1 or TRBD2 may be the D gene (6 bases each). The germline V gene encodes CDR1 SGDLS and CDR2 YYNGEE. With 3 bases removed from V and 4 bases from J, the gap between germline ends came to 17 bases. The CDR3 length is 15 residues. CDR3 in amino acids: CASSAEGGRGYEQYF. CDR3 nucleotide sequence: TGTGCCAGCAGCGCAGAGGGGGGAAGGGGATACGAGCAGTACTTC.

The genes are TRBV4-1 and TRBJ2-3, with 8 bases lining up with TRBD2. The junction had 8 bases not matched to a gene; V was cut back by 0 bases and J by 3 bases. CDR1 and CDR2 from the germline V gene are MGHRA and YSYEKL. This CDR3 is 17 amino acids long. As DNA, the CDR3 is TGCGCCAGCAGCCAAGACCAGCGGGGGTTCAGAACAGATACGCAGTATTTT. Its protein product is CASSQDQRGFRTDTQYF.

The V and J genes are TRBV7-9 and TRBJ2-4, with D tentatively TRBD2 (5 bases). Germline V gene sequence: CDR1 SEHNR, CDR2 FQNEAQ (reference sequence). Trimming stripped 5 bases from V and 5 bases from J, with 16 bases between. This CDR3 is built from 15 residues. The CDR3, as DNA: TGTGCCAGCAGCGCAACACTAGGTCTGCAAAACATTCAGTACTTC. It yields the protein CASSATLGLQNIQYF. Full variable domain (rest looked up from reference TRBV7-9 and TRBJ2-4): DTGVSQNPRHKITKRGQNVTFRCDPISEHNRLYWYRQTLGQGPEFLTYFQNEAQLEKSRLLSDRFSAERPKGSFSTLEIQRTEQGDSAMYLCASSATLGLQNIQYFGAGTRLSVL.

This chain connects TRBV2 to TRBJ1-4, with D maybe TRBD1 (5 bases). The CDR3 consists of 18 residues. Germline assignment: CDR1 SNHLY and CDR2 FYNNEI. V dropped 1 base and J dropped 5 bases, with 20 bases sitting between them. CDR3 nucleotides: TGTGCCAGCAGTGAAGGGGGCGCAGGGAGGGGCCCAAATGAAAAACTGTTTTTT. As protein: CASSEGGAGRGPNEKLFF.